Below are 2 T cell receptor beta chains sequenced from a single sample in a study of neurological immune-mediated disorders. TCRdb reprocessed the 5' RACE reads with MiXCR, giving one entry per CDR3 protein. The sample lists tens of thousands of distinct CDR3 sequences; around 5.3% were seen once. Sequenced input: CD4+ T cells from blood. The receptors were sampled from a woman under 30 with multiple sclerosis.

This clonotype was counted at least ten times. This chain links TRBV20-1 with TRBJ2-2; a weak D match, TRBD1 (6 bases). The CDR3 has 14 amino acids. The germline V gene has CDR1 DFQATT and CDR2 SNEGSKA (reference sequence). The V gene lost 0 bases and the J gene lost 5 bases, with 10 bases spanning the gap. CDR3 residues: CSAREGGNTGELFF. In nucleotides, the CDR3 is TGCAGTGCTAGAGAAGGGGGTAATACCGGGGAGCTGTTTTTT.

The chain joins TRBV19 to TRBJ1-1; D is unclear. Germline-derived CDR1 and CDR2 are LNHDA and SQIVND (reference sequence). Deletions cut 8 bases from V and 2 bases from J, with 15 bases between. CDR3 length: 14 residues. The DNA of the CDR3 is TGTGCCAGTCGGGTAGGTCTGGTTAACACTGAAGCTTTCTTT. This translates into CASRVGLVNTEAFF.